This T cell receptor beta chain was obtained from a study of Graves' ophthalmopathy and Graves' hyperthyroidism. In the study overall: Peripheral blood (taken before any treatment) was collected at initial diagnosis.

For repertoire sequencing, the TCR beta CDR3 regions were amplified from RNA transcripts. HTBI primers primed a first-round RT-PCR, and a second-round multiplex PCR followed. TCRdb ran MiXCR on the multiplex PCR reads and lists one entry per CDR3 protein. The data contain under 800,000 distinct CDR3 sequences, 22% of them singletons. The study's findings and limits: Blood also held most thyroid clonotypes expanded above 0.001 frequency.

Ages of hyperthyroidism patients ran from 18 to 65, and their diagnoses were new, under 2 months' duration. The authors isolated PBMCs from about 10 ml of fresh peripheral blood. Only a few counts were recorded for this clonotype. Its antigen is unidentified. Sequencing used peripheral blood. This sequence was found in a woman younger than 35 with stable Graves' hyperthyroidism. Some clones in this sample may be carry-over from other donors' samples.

The CDR3 coding sequence is TGTGCCACCGCGACAGGGGAGAACACTGAAGCTTTCTTT. It specifies CATATGENTEAFF. The chain carries TRBV19 and TRBJ1-1; 8 positions match TRBD1. The CDR3 runs 13 residues. Trimming took 10 bases from V and 1 from J; bases not matched to a gene: 5. Germline assignment: CDR1 LNHDA and CDR2 SQIVND (reference sequence).